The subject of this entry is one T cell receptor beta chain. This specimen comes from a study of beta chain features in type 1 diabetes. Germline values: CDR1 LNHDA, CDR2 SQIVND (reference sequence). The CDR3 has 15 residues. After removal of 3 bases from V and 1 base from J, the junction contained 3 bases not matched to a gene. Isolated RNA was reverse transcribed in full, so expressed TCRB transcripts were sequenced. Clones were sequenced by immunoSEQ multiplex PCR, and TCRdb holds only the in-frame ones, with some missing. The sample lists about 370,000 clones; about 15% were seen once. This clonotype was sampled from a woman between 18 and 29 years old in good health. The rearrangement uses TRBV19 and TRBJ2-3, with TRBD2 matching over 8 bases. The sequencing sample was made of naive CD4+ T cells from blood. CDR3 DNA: TGTGCCAGTAGTATCGGTAGCGGGGGCACAGATACGCAGTATTTT. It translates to CASSIGSGGTDTQYF. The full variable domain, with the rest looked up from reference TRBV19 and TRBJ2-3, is DGGITQSPKYLFRKEGQNVTLSCEQNLNHDAMYWYRQDPGQGLRLIYYSQIVNDFQKGDIAEGYSVSREKKESFPLTVTSAQKNPTAFYLCASSIGSGGTDTQYFGPGTRLTVL.